The present entry profiles one T cell receptor (beta chain) with its context. V shed 1 base and J 5 bases; nucleotides not matched to a gene: 9. Per germline, CDR1 LGHNA and CDR2 YNFKEQ. There are 17 residues in the CDR3. The data were produced by immunoSEQ multiplex PCR, yet TCRdb's version contains in-frame clones alone and is incomplete. Of roughly 16,000 clones in the sample, 70% to 90% were seen once. The data stem from a study of T cells in localized non-small cell lung cancer. This material consisted of peripheral blood, taken before any cancer treatment. The origin of this receptor is a male donor at least 60 years old with stage I lung adenocarcinoma. The chain recombines TRBV4-2 with TRBJ1-4; TRBD1 agrees at 8 bases. CDR3 coding DNA: TGTGCCAGCAGCCAAGTACTATCGAACAGGGGGAATGAAAAACTGTTTTTT. Amino acids: CASSQVLSNRGNEKLFF.